The clone carrying this TCR beta chain has just a few counts. What it binds is unknown. This sample is drawn from a study of T-cell memory formation after mild COVID-19. On the study more broadly: TCR clusters were mostly donor specific. General study results and limits: Researchers report contracting CD4+ clones mostly in CM and EM, with CD8+ clones in EMRA.

This CDR3 is 17 amino acids long. Trimming at V came to 4 bases and at J to 1 base, leaving 6 bases not matched to a gene. Germline CDR1 and CDR2: MNHEY and SVGAGI. TCRdb re-derived calls from the 5' RACE reads in MiXCR, one entry per CDR3 protein. The table records a few hundred thousand distinct CDR3 sequences, 15% to 20% of them present only once. The TCR was taken from a man aged 18 to 29 who had mild COVID-19 (a few samples of this study predate the infection). Cell type and time point are not known. The sample comprised PBMCs or a T cell subset sorted from them (not recorded which). This chain links TRBV6-5 with TRBJ2-5, with 13 bases identical to TRBD2. The DNA of the CDR3 is TGTGCCAGCAGTTCGGGACTAGCGGGGCCCTTCCAAGAGACCCAGTACTTC. Translation: CASSSGLAGPFQETQYF.